This TCR beta chain was retrieved from a study of blood T cell repertoires in COVID-19. Across the study: The samples span acute and convalescent COVID-19 from the United States, Italy and Spain. The cDNA or gDNA used as material had been derived from T cells, B-cell-depleted T cells, or PBMCs.

In the study's own analysis: The authors estimated nucleated cell counts from reference gene primer amplification. TCRdb's copy holds only in-frame clones and misses some; the assay was immunoSEQ multiplex PCR. D and trimming were read from the DNA, whereas the V and J calls and clone size are those reported in that table. The sample includes about 160,000 clones, around 84% of them seen just once. The TCR was taken from a woman of 80 years or more with acute or convalescent COVID-19. Sequenced sample: peripheral blood.

This chain's CDR3 is CASRNRGGEKLFF. The DNA of the CDR3 is TGTGCCAGTAGAAACAGGGGGGGCGAAAAACTGTTTTTT. This sequence joins TRBV19 and TRBJ1-4; 8 bases agree with TRBD1. The germline V gene has CDR1 LNHDA and CDR2 SQIVND (reference sequence). J gave up 8 bases and V 6 bases, and 5 bases lay outside the gene matches. CDR3 length: 13 amino acids.